Listed below are T cell receptor beta chains from one sample, sequenced in a study of blood T cell repertoires in COVID-19. Assay used: immunoSEQ multiplex PCR; TCRdb lists only in-frame clones, some missing. The sample includes 310,000 or so clones, approximately 88% of them seen just once. Sequencing was performed on PBMCs or T cells enriched from blood (not recorded which). These receptor sequences come from a middle-aged woman who had recovered from COVID-19. Both conserved end residues are part of each CDR3. A D gene is named only where the DNA matches it firmly. Clone size appears in some rows only: once, few, many, or a class for an expanded clone.

v_call	d_call	clone_size	j_call	cdr3_aa	cdr3_nt
TRBV28	.	once	TRBJ1-2	CASTRPGGYYGYTF	TGTGCCAGCACCCGACCCGGGGGTTACTATGGCTACACCTTC
TRBV20-1	TRBD2	.	TRBJ2-5	CSASHSPSGLGETQYF	TGCAGTGCTAGTCATTCTCCTAGCGGGTTAGGGGAGACCCAGTACTTC
TRBV12-3/TRBV12-4	.	.	TRBJ1-2	CAIIRQIYGYTF	TGTGCCATCATTAGACAGATCTATGGCTACACCTTC
TRBV6-2/TRBV6-3	.	.	TRBJ2-5	CASSPPPYRETQYF	TGTGCCAGCAGTCCGCCCCCTTACAGAGAGACCCAGTACTTC
TRBV2	.	few	TRBJ2-7	CASSGYEQYF	TGTGCCAGCAGCGGGTACGAGCAGTACTTC
TRBV12-5	TRBD1	.	TRBJ2-2	CASTSTGTGYTGELFF	TGTGCTAGCACATCCACCGGGACAGGGTACACCGGGGAGCTGTTTTTT
TRBV6-4	TRBD1	.	TRBJ1-1	CASRKDRGGTEAFF	TGTGCCAGCAGGAAGGACAGGGGGGGAACTGAAGCTTTCTTT
TRBV6-2/TRBV6-3	TRBD2	.	TRBJ2-5	CASRPSGTETQYF	TGTGCCAGCAGACCTAGCGGGACGGAGACCCAGTACTTC
TRBV30	.	once	TRBJ2-5	CAWTVRLQETQYF	TGTGCCTGGACAGTTAGACTCCAAGAGACCCAGTACTTC
TRBV25-1	.	.	TRBJ2-4	CASQDGTKNIQYF	TGTGCCAGCCAGGACGGGACCAAAAACATTCAGTACTTC
TRBV29-1	TRBD1	.	TRBJ2-7	CSVAHGQGAYEQYF	TGCAGCGTTGCCCACGGTCAGGGGGCCTACGAGCAGTACTTC
TRBV29-1	.	once	TRBJ2-1	CSSGGNEQFF	TGCAGCTCCGGGGGCAATGAGCAGTTCTTC
TRBV4-3	.	.	TRBJ1-2	CASSQGLNYGYTF	TGCGCCAGCAGCCAAGGTCTTAACTATGGCTACACCTTC
TRBV6-1	TRBD1	.	TRBJ1-1	CASSDRGQANTEAFF	TGTGCCAGCAGTGATAGGGGACAGGCGAACACTGAAGCTTTCTTT
TRBV30	.	.	TRBJ1-2	CAWSVRGSPRGYTF	TGTGCCTGGAGTGTAAGGGGGAGTCCTCGGGGCTACACCTTC
TRBV5-8	.	.	TRBJ2-5	CASSSRDWVGTQYF	TGTGCCAGCAGCTCCCGGGACTGGGTCGGGACCCAGTACTTC
TRBV28	.	.	TRBJ1-6	CASSLGGSSYNSPLHF	TGTGCCAGCAGTTTAGGGGGGAGCTCCTATAATTCACCCCTCCACTTT
TRBV10-3	TRBD2	.	TRBJ2-7	CAISESSASGRYEQYF	TGTGCCATCAGTGAGTCGTCGGCTAGCGGACGCTACGAGCAGTACTTC
TRBV9	TRBD1	.	TRBJ1-4	CASSRLEGQVNEKLFF	TGTGCCAGCAGCCGCCTAGAGGGACAGGTTAATGAAAAACTGTTTTTT
TRBV5-1	TRBD1	.	TRBJ1-1	CASSLEEGQGEAFF	TGCGCCAGCAGCTTGGAAGAGGGACAGGGTGAAGCTTTCTTT
TRBV7-2	.	.	TRBJ2-7	CASSLSGGETYEQYF	TGTGCCAGCAGCTTATCCGGCGGAGAAACCTACGAGCAGTACTTC
TRBV18	TRBD1	.	TRBJ1-2	CASSLGQGSGYTF	TGTGCCAGCTCACTTGGACAGGGTAGCGGCTACACCTTC
TRBV18	TRBD1	.	TRBJ1-1	CASSPRQGEAFF	TGTGCCAGCTCACCAAGACAGGGTGAAGCTTTCTTT
TRBV6-5	.	.	TRBJ2-1	CASSTRQGSNEQFF	TGTGCCAGCAGTACCCGCCAGGGATCCAATGAGCAGTTCTTC
TRBV2	TRBD2	.	TRBJ2-1	CASSDLTSGRASYEQFF	TGTGCCAGCAGTGACCTGACTAGCGGGAGGGCCTCATATGAGCAGTTCTTC
TRBV12-5	TRBD2	.	TRBJ2-1	CASGLYSGGTSNGNEQFF	TGTGCTAGTGGTTTGTATTCGGGGGGGACTAGTAACGGCAATGAGCAGTTCTTC
TRBV9	.	.	TRBJ1-2	CASSVGPRENYGYTF	TGTGCCAGCAGCGTAGGCCCCAGGGAAAACTATGGCTACACCTTC
TRBV13	TRBD1	.	TRBJ2-1	CASSSGSGQGANEQFF	TGTGCCAGCAGCTCCGGGTCGGGACAGGGGGCCAATGAGCAGTTCTTC
TRBV2	.	.	TRBJ2-3	CASSRQGTDTQYF	TGTGCCAGCAGCCGGCAGGGTACGGATACGCAGTATTTT
TRBV28	TRBD1	.	TRBJ2-7	CASSNAGTGGLEQYF	TGTGCCAGCAGTAACGCCGGGACAGGGGGCCTCGAGCAGTACTTC
TRBV7-2	TRBD1	.	TRBJ1-1	CASSLSGQLNTEAFF	TGTGCCAGCAGCTTGTCGGGACAGTTGAACACTGAAGCTTTCTTT
TRBV6-5	TRBD1	once	TRBJ1-6	CASRLQGALSPLHF	TGTGCCAGCAGGTTACAGGGGGCGCTTTCACCCCTCCACTTT
TRBV7-2	.	few	TRBJ1-2	CASSFAGDYGYTF	TGTGCCAGCAGCTTCGCCGGGGATTATGGCTACACCTTC
TRBV30	TRBD1	.	TRBJ1-4	CAWSKRTGEKLFF	TGTGCCTGGAGTAAAAGGACAGGTGAAAAACTGTTTTTT
TRBV18	.	.	TRBJ2-5	CASSAERVRGETQYF	TGTGCCAGCTCAGCGGAGCGGGTCCGCGGGGAGACCCAGTACTTC
TRBV28	.	.	TRBJ1-3	CASSPGRENTIYF	TGTGCCAGCAGTCCAGGGAGGGAAAACACCATATATTTT
TRBV7-9	TRBD2	.	TRBJ2-2	CASRDSSGRTETGELFF	TGTGCCAGCAGGGATTCTAGCGGGAGGACGGAAACCGGGGAGCTGTTTTTT
TRBV5-1	TRBD1	.	TRBJ2-7	CASSPGQTSYEQYF	TGCGCCAGCAGCCCGGGACAGACTTCCTACGAGCAGTACTTC